This TCR beta chain is drawn from a study of siplizumab effects on memory and regulatory T cells. The table came from immunoSEQ multiplex PCR; TCRdb's copy has only in-frame clones and leaves some out. Here the sample spans about 50,000 clones, approximately 93% being singletons. In its sample, this clone was seen once. The germline gives CDR1 SGDLS, CDR2 YYNGEE. V was cut by 3 bases and J by 3 bases, with 16 bases left in between. The CDR3 runs to 15 residues. The J gene is TRBJ2-7, the V gene TRBV9; D perhaps matches TRBD2 (5 bases). The specimen was CD8+ T cells sorted from blood. The TCR sequence derives from a human donor in good health. The CDR3 DNA reads TGTGCCAGCAGCGAACACGGGAAAGCCAGCTACGAGCAGTACTTC. This gives the protein CASSEHGKASYEQYF.